The present T cell receptor beta chain was sequenced within a study of blood T cell repertoires in COVID-19. The wider study: COVID-19 samples, acute and convalescent, were from the United States, Italy and Spain. PBMCs, B-cell-depleted T cells, or T cells were the source of the cDNA or gDNA that made up the material.

Details on this clone: Other DNA sequences in this specimen translate into the identical CDR3.

Original data processing: For nucleated cells, counts were estimated from reference gene primer amplification. TCRdb's copy holds only in-frame clones and misses some; the assay was immunoSEQ multiplex PCR. V, J and clone size are taken as reported in that table, and D and trimming were inferred from the DNA itself. The data show about 78,000 clones, 84% seen once. Per germline, CDR1 MNHEY and CDR2 SMNVEV (reference sequence). V gave up 2 bases and J gave up 1 base, with 6 bases separating them. CDR3 length: 13 amino acids. The sample was peripheral blood. The rearrangement uses TRBV27 and TRBJ2-7; TRBD1 is a possible D gene (5 bases). The receptor comes from a man aged 45 to 65 with acute or convalescent COVID-19. The CDR3 region has the DNA TGTGCCAGCAGTTTACAGGGATCCTACGAGCAGTACTTC. Amino acids: CASSLQGSYEQYF.